This record covers a single T cell receptor (beta chain). Its antigen is as yet unknown. The data were taken from a study of OX40 agonist ivuxolimab in advanced cancers. Study-wide findings and caveats: On average, a greater number of expanded clones characterised CD8+ T cells relative to CD4+. Circulating CD4+ and CD8+ T cells showed clonal expansion by week 6 at 0.1 to 3.0 mg/kg.

Profiled with immunoSEQ multiplex PCR; TCRdb holds only in-frame clones, not every one. The sample consists of some 63,000 clones, over 75% of them appearing once. Germline CDR1 and CDR2: SGHRS and YFSETQ. The CDR3 consists of 15 residues. The germline V and J ends were trimmed by 0 bases and 0 bases, with 9 bases remaining between them. This TCR was sampled from an adult with an advanced solid tumor such as melanoma, head and neck, liver or kidney cancer. Sequenced material: CD4+ or CD8+ T cells sorted from blood, taken in a trial of the OX40 agonist ivuxolimab. The chain uses TRBV5-1 and TRBJ1-1, with no clear D. The CDR3 is CASSLGGAMNTEAFF. The CDR3 region has the DNA TGCGCCAGCAGCTTGGGGGGAGCCATGAACACTGAAGCTTTCTTT.